The present T cell receptor beta chain was sequenced within a study of cytomegalovirus exposure and HLA in healthy donors. Both 60 Vbeta primers and 13 Jbeta primers went into the PCR. Sequencing used immunoSEQ multiplex PCR; TCRdb keeps in-frame clones, though not all of them. The sample lists fewer than 150,000 clones; 80% were seen once. This CDR3 is 16 amino acids long. Germline loops: CDR1 LGHNA, CDR2 YSLEER. The V gene lost 0 bases and the J gene lost 5 bases, with 13 bases spanning the gap. Notes on this clone: What it binds is unknown.

The study's findings and limits: According to reports, the classifier identified cytomegalovirus status with high specificity and sensitivity.

This TCR was sampled from a male donor in good health and CMV-seronegative. The chain links TRBV4-3 to TRBJ2-2; perhaps TRBD1 as D (6 bases). Sequenced sample: PBMCs. DNA of the CDR3: TGCGCCAGCAGCCAAGAGTCAGGGGCTGGGACCGGGGAGCTGTTTTTT. As protein: CASSQESGAGTGELFF.